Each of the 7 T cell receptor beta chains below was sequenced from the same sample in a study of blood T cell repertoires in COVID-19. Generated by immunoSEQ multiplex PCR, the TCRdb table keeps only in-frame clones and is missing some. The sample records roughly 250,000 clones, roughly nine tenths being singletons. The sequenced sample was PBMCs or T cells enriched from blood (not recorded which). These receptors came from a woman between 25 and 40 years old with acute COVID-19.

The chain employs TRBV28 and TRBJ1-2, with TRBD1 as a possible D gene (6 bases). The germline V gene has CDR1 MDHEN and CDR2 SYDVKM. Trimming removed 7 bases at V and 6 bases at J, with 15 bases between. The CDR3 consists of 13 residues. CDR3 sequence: CASTRQVGDGYTF. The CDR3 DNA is TGTGCCAGCACCCGACAGGTGGGGGATGGCTACACCTTC.

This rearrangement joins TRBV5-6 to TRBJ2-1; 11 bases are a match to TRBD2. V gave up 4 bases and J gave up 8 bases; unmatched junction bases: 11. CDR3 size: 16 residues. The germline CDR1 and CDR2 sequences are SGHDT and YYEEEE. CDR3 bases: TGTGCCAGCAGCCTCCCTTTGACTAGCGGGATGGATGAGCAGTTCTTC. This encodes CASSLPLTSGMDEQFF.

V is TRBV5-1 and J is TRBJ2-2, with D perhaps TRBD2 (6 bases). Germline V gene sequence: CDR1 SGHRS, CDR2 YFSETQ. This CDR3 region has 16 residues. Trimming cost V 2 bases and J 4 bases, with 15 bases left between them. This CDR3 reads CASSFLTGGTTGELFF. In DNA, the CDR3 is TGCGCCAGCAGCTTTTTGACTGGCGGGACCACCGGGGAGCTGTTTTTT.

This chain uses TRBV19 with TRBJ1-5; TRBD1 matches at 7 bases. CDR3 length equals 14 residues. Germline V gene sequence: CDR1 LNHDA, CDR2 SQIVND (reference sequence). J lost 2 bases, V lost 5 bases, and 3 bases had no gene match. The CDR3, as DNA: TGTGCCAGTAGTGTGCAGGGGGGCAATCAGCCCCAGCATTTT. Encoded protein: CASSVQGGNQPQHF.

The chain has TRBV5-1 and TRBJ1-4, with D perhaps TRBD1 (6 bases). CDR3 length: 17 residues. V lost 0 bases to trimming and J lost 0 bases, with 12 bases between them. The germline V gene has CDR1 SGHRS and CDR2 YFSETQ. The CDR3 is CASSLDRDVATNEKLFF. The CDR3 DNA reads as TGCGCCAGCAGCTTGGACAGGGACGTTGCAACTAATGAAAAACTGTTTTTT.

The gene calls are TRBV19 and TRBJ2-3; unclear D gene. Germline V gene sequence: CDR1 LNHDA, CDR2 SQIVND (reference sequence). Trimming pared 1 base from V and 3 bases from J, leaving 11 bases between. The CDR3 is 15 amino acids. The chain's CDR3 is CASSIGALGTDTQYF. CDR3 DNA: TGTGCCAGTAGTATAGGGGCCCTCGGAACAGATACGCAGTATTTT.

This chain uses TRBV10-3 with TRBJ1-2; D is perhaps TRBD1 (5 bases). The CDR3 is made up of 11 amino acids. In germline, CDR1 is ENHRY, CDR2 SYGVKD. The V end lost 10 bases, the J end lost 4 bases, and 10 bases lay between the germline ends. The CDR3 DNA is TGTGCCACCGGCGACAGCTATGGCTACACCTTC. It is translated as CATGDSYGYTF.